This T cell receptor beta chain was identified during a study of spatial heterogeneity in lung cancer. Across the study: Consistently, beta-chain sequences turned up in larger numbers than alpha-chain sequences did. Study results and limitations: Ubiquitous expanded tumor TCRs surfaced in blood more at resection than they did at follow-up.

Individual TCR cDNA molecules each bore their own unique molecular identifier. One entry per CDR3 protein results from TCRdb running MiXCR on the 5' RACE reads. The sample shows tens of thousands of distinct CDR3 sequences, around 7.7% of them seen only once. Time point given: blood at routine non-recurrence follow-up after resection. Unsorted whole RNA from tumor, nontumor lung or frozen PBMC underwent sequencing. This clonotype has at least ten counts. Antigen unknown. A junction boundary mismatches the germline segment, possibly from a read error. CDR1 ENHRY and CDR2 SYGVKD come from the germline V gene. The CDR3 is made up of 12 amino acids.

The chain uses TRBV10-3 and TRBJ2-3; D is unclear. Sequencing used PBMCs, obtained at follow-up. The receptor comes from a female donor with early-stage non-small cell lung cancer. The CDR3 DNA sequence: TGTGCCGTCAGTACCGTAACAGATACGCAGTATTTT. It specifies CAVSTVTDTQYF.